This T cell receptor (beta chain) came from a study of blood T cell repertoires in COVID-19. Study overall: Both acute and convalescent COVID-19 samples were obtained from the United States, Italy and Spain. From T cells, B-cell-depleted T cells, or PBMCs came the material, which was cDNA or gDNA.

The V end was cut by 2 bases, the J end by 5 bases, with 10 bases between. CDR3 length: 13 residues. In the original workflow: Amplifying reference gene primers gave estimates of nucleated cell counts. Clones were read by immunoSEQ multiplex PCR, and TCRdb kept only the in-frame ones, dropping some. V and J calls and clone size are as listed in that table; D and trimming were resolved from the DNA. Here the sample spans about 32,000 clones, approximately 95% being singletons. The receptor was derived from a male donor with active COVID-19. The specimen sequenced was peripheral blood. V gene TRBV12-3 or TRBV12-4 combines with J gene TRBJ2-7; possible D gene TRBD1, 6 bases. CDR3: CASSLYRVHEQYF. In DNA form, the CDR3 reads TGTGCCAGCAGTTTATACAGGGTCCACGAGCAGTACTTC.